This T cell receptor beta chain derives from a study of PD-1 blockade in classical Hodgkin lymphoma. Each patient's relapse followed autologous stem cell transplantation, and brentuximab vedotin exposure varied. Trimming pared 5 bases from V and 2 bases from J, leaving 9 bases between. This CDR3 has 13 residues. Germline V gene data show CDR1 as KGHSH and CDR2 as LQKENI. Concerning this clone itself: Antigen unknown.

The repertoire was sequenced with immunoSEQ multiplex PCR; TCRdb's copy has only in-frame clones and lacks some. The repertoire holds 20,000 to 25,000 clones, with about three quarters as singletons. Study-level results: By C4D1, diversity of CD4+ TCRs had risen significantly, whereas that of CD8+ TCRs had not. Patients with a complete response exhibited baseline diversity comparable to newly diagnosed patients.

This material consisted of peripheral blood mononuclear cells (PBMCs), taken before the second cycle of nivolumab. This sequence joins TRBV18 and TRBJ1-2, with unresolved D. The clonotype was recovered from a human donor with classical Hodgkin lymphoma. In DNA form, the CDR3 reads TGTGCCAGCTCATTACAGTTCAACTATGGCTACACCTTC. Translating it yields CASSLQFNYGYTF.